This T cell receptor (beta chain) was identified during a study of shared clonotypes between healthy human individuals. Germline values: CDR1 SGHRS, CDR2 YFSETQ. J was trimmed by 2 bases and V by 0 bases; bases with no gene match: 4. There are 16 residues in the CDR3. Here immunoSEQ multiplex PCR was the method, and the copy in TCRdb shows in-frame clones only, minus some. The sample gives some 2,100,000 clones, approximately 95% of which show up once; 0.1% to 0.15% is in the top ten. Sequencing was carried out using naive CD4+ T cells sorted from blood. This sample's subset: CD45RA+ positively selected. This receptor was identified in a man aged 18 to 29 in good health. The chain uses TRBV5-1 and TRBJ2-3, with 9 bases identical to TRBD1. DNA of the CDR3: TGCGCCAGCAGCTTGGTAATACAGGGGGCCACAGATACGCAGTATTTT. Encoded protein: CASSLVIQGATDTQYF.